This T cell receptor (beta chain) appears in the sequencing data of a study of T cell repertoires in aging, cancer and after chemotherapy. Study as a whole: The whole study produced a dataset of millions of TCR reads.

TRB rearrangements spanning V, D and J were amplified using mixed TRB-A/B primers. TCRdb re-analysed the multiplex PCR reads in MiXCR, keeping a single row per CDR3 protein. The sample carries just under 4,500 distinct CDR3 sequences, 64% recorded once. The CDR3 is 15 residues long. CDR1 and CDR2 from the germline V gene are SGHRS and YFSETQ. V lost 3 bases, J lost 5 bases, and 2 bases stayed unmatched. TCR beta rearrangements were amplified from peripheral blood genomic DNA. Findings and limits, study-wide: Healthy donors lost TCR diversity with age mainly through richness, cancer patients through richness and evenness.

Concerning this clonotype: Its antigen is not known.

Source material: blood. The chain couples TRBV5-1 to TRBJ2-7, with 16 bases fitting TRBD2. The receptor was isolated from a human donor with a solid tumor. The CDR3 is CASSYGTSGRDEQYF. In DNA form, the CDR3 reads TGCGCCAGCAGCTACGGGACTAGCGGGAGGGACGAGCAGTACTTC.